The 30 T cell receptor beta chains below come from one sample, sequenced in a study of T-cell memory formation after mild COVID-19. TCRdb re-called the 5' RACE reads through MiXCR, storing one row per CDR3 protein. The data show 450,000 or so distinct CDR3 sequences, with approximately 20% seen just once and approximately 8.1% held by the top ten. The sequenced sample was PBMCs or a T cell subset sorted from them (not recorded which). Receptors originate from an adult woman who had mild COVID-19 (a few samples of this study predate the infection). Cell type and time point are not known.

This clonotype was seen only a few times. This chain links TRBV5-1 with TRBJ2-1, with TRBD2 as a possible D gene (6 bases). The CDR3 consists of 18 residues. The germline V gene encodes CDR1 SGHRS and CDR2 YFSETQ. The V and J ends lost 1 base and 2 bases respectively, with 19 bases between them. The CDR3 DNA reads TGCGCCAGCAGCTTGTTGGCGGGGTTCCTCGCTGCCTACAATGAGCAGTTCTTC. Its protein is CASSLLAGFLAAYNEQFF.

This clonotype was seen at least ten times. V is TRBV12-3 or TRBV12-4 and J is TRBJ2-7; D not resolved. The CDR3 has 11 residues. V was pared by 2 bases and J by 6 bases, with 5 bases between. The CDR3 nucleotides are TGTGCCAGCAGTTTACGGTCCGAGCAGTACTTC. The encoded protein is CASSLRSEQYF.

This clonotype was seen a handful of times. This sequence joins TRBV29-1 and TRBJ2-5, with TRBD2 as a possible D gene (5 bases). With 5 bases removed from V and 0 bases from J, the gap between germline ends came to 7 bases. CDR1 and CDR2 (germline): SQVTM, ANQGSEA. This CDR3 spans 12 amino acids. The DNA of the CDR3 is TGCAGCGTTTTGGAGGACCAAGAGACCCAGTACTTC. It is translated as CSVLEDQETQYF.

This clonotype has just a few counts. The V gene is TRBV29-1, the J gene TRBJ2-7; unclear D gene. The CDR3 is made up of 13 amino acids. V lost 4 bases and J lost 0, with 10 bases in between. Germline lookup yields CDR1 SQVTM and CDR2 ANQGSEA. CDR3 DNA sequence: TGCAGCGTTGTCTCACGCAGCTCCTACGAGCAGTACTTC. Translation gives CSVVSRSSYEQYF.

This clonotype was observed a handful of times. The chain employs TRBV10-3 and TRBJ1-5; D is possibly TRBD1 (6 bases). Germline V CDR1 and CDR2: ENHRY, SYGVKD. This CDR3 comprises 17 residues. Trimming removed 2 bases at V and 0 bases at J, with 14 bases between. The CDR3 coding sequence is TGTGCCATCAGTGAGATGGGGGGCGAGACTAGCAATCAGCCCCAGCATTTT. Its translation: CAISEMGGETSNQPQHF.

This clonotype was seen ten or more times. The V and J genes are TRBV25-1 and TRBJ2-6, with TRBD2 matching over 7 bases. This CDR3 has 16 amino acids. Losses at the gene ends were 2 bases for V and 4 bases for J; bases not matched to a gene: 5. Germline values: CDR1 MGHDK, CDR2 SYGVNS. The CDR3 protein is CASSEQGGRGANVLTF. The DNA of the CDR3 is TGTGCCAGCAGTGAACAGGGAGGGAGAGGGGCCAACGTCCTGACTTTC.

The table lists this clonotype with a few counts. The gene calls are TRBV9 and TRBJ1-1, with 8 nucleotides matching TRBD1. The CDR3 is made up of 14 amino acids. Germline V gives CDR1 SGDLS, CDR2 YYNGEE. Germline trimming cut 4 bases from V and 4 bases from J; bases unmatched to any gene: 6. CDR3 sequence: CASSSTGAGTEAFF. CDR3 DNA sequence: TGTGCCAGCAGCTCGACAGGGGCGGGCACTGAAGCTTTCTTT.

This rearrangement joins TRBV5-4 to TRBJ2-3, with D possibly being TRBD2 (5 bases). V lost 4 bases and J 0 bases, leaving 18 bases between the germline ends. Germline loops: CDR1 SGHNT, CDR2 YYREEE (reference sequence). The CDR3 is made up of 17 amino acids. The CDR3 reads CASSAPHSGLSTDTQYF. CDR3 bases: TGTGCCAGCAGCGCCCCCCACAGCGGCCTTAGCACAGATACGCAGTATTTT.

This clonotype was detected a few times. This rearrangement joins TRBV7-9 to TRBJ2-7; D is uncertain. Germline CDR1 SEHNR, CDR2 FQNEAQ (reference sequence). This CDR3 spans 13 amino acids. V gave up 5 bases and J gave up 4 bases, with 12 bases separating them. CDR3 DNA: TGTGCCAGCAGCGGCCTTATCGCTTACGAGCAGTACTTC. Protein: CASSGLIAYEQYF.

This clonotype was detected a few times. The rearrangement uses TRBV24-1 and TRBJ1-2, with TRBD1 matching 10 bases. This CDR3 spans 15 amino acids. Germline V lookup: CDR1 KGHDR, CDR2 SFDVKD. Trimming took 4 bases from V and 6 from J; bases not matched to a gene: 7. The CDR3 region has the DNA TGTGCCACCAGTGAACTTGGACAGGGGGTTGATGGCTACACCTTC. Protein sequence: CATSELGQGVDGYTF.

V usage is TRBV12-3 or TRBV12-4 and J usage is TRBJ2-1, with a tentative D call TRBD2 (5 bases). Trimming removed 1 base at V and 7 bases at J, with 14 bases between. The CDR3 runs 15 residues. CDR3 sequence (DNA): TGTGCCAGCAGTTTAGGGACCGGGGTAGGGAATGAGCAGTTCTTC. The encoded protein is CASSLGTGVGNEQFF.

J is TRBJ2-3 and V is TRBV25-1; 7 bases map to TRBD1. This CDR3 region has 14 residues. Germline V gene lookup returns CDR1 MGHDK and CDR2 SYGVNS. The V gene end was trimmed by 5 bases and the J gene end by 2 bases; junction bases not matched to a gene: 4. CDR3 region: CASSTGADTDTQYF. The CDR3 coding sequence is TGTGCCAGCAGTACAGGGGCAGACACAGATACGCAGTATTTT.

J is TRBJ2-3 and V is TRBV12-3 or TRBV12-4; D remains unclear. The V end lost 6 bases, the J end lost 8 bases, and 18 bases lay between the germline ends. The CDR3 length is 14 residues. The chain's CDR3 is CASSPPTPAGTQYF. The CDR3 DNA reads TGTGCCAGCAGCCCCCCGACCCCTGCTGGTACGCAGTATTTT.

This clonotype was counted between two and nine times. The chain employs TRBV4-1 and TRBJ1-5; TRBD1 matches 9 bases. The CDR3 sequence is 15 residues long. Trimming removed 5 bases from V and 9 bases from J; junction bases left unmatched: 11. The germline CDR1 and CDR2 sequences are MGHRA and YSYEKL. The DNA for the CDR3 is TGCGCCAGCAGCAACGACGGGACAGGGCAGAGGCCCCAGCATTTT. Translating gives CASSNDGTGQRPQHF.

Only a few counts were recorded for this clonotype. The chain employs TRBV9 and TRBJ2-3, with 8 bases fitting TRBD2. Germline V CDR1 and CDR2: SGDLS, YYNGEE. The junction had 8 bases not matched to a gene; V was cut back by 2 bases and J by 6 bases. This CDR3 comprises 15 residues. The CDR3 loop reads CASSVSGTSADTQYF. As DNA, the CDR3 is TGTGCCAGCAGCGTTTCCGGGACTAGTGCCGATACGCAGTATTTT.

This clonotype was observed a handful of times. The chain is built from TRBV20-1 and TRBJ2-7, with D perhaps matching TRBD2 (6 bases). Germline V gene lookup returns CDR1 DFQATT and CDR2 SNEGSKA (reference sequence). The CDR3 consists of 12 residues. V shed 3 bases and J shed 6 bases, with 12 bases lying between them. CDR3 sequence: CSASRSSAEQYF. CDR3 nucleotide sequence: TGCAGTGCTAGTCGGTCTAGCGCCGAGCAGTACTTC.

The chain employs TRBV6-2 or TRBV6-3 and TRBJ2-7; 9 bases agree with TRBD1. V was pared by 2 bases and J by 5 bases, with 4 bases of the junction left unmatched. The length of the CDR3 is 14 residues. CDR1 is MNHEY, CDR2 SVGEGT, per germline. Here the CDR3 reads CASSYVQGANEQYF. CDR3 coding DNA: TGTGCCAGCAGTTACGTACAGGGGGCGAACGAGCAGTACTTC.

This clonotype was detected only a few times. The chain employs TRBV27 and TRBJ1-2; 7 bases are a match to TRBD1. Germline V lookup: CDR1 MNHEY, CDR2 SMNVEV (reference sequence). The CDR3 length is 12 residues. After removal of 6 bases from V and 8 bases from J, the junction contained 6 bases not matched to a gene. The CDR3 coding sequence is TGTGCCAGCAGGACGACAGGGAACGGCTACACCTTC. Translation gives CASRTTGNGYTF.

For the CDR3, the DNA is TGTGCCAGCAGCGTAGAGGGGACAGGGATGTATGGCTACACCTTC. Translating gives CASSVEGTGMYGYTF. This chain joins TRBV9 and TRBJ1-2; the match to TRBD1 covers 9 bases. Germline lookup yields CDR1 SGDLS and CDR2 YYNGEE. This CDR3 contains 15 residues. The ends lost 0 bases at V and 5 bases at J; junction bases unmatched: 5.

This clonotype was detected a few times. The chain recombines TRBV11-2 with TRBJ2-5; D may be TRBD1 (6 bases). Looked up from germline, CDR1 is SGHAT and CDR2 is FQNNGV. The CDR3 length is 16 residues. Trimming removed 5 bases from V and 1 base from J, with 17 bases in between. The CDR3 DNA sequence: TGTGCCAGCAGCCCCAGAACAGGGAACCCCCAAGAGACCCAGTACTTC. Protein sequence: CASSPRTGNPQETQYF.

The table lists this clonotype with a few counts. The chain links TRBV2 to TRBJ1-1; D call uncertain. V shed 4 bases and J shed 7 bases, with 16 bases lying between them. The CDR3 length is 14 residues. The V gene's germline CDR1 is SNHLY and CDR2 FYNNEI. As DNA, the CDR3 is TGTGCCAGCAGTGGAGACCGGTGGAGAGGTGAAGCTTTCTTT. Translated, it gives CASSGDRWRGEAFF.

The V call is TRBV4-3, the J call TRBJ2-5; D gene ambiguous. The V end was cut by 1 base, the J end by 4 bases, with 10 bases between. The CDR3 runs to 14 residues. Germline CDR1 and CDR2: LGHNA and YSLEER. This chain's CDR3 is CASSQGTARETQYF. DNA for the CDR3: TGCGCCAGCAGCCAAGGGACGGCAAGAGAGACCCAGTACTTC.

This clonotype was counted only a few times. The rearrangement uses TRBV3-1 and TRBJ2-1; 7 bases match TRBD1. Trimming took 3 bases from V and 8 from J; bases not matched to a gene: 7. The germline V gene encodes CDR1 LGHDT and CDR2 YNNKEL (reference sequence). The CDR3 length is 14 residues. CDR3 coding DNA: TGTGCCAGCAGCCAGGGACAGCATAGCGATGAGCAGTTCTTC. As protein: CASSQGQHSDEQFF.

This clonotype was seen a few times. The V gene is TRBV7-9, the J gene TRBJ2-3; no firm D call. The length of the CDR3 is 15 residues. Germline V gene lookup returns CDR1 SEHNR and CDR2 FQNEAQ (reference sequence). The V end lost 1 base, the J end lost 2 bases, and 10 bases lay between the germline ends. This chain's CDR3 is CASSLVSGLTDTQYF. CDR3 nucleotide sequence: TGTGCCAGCAGCTTAGTTTCAGGCCTCACAGATACGCAGTATTTT.

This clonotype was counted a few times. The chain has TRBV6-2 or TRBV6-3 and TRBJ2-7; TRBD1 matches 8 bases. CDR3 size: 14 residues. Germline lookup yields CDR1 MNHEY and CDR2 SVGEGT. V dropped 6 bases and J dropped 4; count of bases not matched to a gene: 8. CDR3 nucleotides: TGTGCCAGCAGAGGACCAGGGGGCAATTACGAGCAGTACTTC. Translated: CASRGPGGNYEQYF.

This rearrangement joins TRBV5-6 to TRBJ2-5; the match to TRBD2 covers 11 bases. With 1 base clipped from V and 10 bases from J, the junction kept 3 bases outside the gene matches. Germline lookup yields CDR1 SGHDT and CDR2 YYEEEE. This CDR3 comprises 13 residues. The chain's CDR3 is CASSLTSGGSQYF. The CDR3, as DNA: TGTGCCAGCAGCTTGACTAGCGGGGGAAGCCAGTACTTC.

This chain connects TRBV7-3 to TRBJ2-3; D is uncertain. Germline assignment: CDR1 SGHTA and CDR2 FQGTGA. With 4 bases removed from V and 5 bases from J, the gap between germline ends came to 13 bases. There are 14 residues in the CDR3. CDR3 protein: CASSSPGVRDTQYF. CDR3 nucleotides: TGTGCCAGCAGCTCCCCTGGAGTAAGAGATACGCAGTATTTT.

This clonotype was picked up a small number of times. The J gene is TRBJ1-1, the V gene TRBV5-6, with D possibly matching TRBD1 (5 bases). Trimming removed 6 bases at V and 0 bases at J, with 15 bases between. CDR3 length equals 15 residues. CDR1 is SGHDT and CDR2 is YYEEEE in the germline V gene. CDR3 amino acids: CASTRRTYMNTEAFF. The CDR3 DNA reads TGTGCCAGCACCCGCCGGACATACATGAACACTGAAGCTTTCTTT.

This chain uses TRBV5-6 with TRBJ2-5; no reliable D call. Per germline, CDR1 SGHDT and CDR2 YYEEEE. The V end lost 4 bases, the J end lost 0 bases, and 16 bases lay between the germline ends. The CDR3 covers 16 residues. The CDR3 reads CASSRGPVKYQETQYF. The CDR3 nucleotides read TGTGCCAGCAGCCGAGGTCCCGTAAAGTACCAAGAGACCCAGTACTTC.

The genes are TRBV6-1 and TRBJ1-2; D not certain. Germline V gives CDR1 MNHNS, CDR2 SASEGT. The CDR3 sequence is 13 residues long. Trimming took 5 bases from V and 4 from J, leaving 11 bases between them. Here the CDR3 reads CASSQRVVYGYTF. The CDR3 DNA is TGTGCCAGCAGTCAGAGGGTGGTCTATGGCTACACCTTC.